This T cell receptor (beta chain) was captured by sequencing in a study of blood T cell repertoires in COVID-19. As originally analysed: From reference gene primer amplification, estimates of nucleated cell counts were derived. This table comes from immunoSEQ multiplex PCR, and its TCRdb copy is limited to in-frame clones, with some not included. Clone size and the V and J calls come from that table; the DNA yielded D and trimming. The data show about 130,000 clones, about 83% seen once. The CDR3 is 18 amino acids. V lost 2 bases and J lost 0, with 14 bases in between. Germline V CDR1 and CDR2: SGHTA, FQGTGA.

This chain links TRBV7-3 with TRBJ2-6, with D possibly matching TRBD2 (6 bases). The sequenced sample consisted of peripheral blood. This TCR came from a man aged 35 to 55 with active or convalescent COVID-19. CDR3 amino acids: CASSLLGQDYSGANVLTF. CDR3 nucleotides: TGTGCCAGCAGCTTATTAGGGCAGGACTACTCTGGGGCCAACGTCCTGACTTTC.